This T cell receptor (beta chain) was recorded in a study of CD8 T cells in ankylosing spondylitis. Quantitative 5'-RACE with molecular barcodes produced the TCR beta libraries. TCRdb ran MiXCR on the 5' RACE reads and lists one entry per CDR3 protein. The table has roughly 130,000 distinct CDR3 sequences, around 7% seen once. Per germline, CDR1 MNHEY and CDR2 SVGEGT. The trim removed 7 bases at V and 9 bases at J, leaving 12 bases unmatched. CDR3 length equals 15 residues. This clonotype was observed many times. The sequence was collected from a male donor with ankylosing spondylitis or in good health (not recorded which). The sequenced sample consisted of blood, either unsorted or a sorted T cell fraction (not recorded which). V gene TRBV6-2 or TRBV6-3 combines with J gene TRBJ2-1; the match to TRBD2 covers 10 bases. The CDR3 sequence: CASKKPGLAFGEQFF. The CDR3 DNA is TGTGCCAGCAAGAAACCGGGACTAGCGTTCGGTGAGCAGTTCTTC.